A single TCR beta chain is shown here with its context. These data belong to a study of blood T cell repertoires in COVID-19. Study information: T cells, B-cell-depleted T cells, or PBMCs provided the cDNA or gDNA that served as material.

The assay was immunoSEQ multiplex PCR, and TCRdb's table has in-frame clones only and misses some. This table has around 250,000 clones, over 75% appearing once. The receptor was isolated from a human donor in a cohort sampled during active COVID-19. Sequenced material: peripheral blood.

The chain's CDR3 is CASRADSLVSGAAFF. The CDR3 nucleotides are TGTGCCAGCAGAGCAGATTCTTTGGTTTCAGGGGCAGCTTTCTTT. The V and J genes are TRBV6-5 and TRBJ1-1; maybe TRBD1 (6 bases). Trimming cost V 6 bases and J 10 bases, with 24 bases left between them. CDR1 MNHEY and CDR2 SVGAGI come from the germline V gene. The CDR3 totals 15 residues.